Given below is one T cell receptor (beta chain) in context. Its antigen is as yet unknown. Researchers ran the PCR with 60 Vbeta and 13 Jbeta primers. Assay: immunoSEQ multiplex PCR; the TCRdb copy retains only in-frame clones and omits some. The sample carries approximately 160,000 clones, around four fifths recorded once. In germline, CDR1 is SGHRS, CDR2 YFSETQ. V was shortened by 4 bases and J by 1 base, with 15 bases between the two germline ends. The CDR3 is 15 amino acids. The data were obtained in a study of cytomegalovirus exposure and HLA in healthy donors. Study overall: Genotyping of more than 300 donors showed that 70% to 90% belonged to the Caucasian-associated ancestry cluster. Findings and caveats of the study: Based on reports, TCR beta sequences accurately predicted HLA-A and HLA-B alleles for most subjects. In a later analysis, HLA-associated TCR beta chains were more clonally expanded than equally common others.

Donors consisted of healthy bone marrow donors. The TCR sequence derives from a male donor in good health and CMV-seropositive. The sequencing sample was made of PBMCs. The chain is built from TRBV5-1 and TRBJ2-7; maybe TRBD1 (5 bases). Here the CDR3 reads CASSPDMTASYEQYF. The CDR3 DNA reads TGCGCCAGCAGCCCGGATATGACAGCTTCCTACGAGCAGTACTTC.